The 14 T cell receptor beta chains below come from one sample, sequenced in a study of T cell responses to AZD1222 COVID-19 vaccine. Libraries were prepared by immunoSEQ multiplex PCR; TCRdb keeps only in-frame clonotypes and omits some of them. In the table there are about 67,000 clones, 80% to 85% of which are singletons. The starting material was peripheral blood, obtained on day 0 of AZD1222 vaccination. These receptors all stem from an adult in good health.

Worth noting for this clone: Its ends do not fully match the called genes, so a read error is possible. The V gene is TRBV6-1, the J gene TRBJ1-1, with D unclear. In germline, CDR1 is MNHNS, CDR2 SASEGT. This CDR3 has 15 amino acids. In nucleotides, the CDR3 is TGTGCCAGCAGTGAAGCAAGCGGTAGCCCCCTCAAGGGTGACTTT. Its translation is CASSEASGSPLKGDF.

V usage is TRBV2 and J usage is TRBJ1-5, with a weak D call TRBD1 (5 bases). V was pared by 6 bases and J by 0 bases, with 12 bases between. This CDR3 is built from 15 residues. CDR1 and CDR2 from the germline V gene are SNHLY and FYNNEI. The CDR3 region has the DNA TGTGCCAGCAGAGGCAGGGTGTATAGCAATCAGCCCCAGCATTTT. The encoded protein is CASRGRVYSNQPQHF.

The chain links TRBV19 to TRBJ1-1; D call uncertain. The germline V and J ends were trimmed by 3 bases and 0 bases, with 8 bases remaining between them. The CDR3 has 14 residues. Germline CDR1 LNHDA, CDR2 SQIVND (reference sequence). The CDR3 is CASSIGGLNTEAFF. In nucleotides, the CDR3 is TGTGCCAGTAGTATCGGAGGCCTGAACACTGAAGCTTTCTTT.

V usage is TRBV27 and J usage is TRBJ2-7, with 7 bases matching TRBD2. Germline loops: CDR1 MNHEY, CDR2 SMNVEV (reference sequence). V was clipped by 5 bases and J by 3 bases; unmatched bases: 4. The CDR3 runs to 13 residues. As DNA, the CDR3 is TGTGCCAGCAGTCGGGGGGTAAGCTACGAGCAGTACTTC. Translation gives CASSRGVSYEQYF.

The sample holds a few counts of this clone. The chain links TRBV9 to TRBJ2-5; no clear D gene. CDR3 size: 15 residues. Looked up from germline, CDR1 is SGDLS and CDR2 is YYNGEE. The germline V and J ends were trimmed by 0 bases and 2 bases, with 11 bases remaining between them. In nucleotides, the CDR3 is TGTGCCAGCAGCGTAGCTTCGACCCGTCAAGAGACCCAGTACTTC. Translation gives CASSVASTRQETQYF.

The rearrangement links TRBV6-2 or TRBV6-3 to TRBJ2-1; D possibly corresponds to TRBD2 (5 bases). Germline-derived CDR1 and CDR2 are MNHEY and SVGEGT. This CDR3 has 19 residues. V dropped 4 bases and J dropped 5 bases, with 27 bases sitting between them. The CDR3 nucleotides read TGTGCCAGCAGTTCCTCCCCCTTTAGCGTTGGCAACGAAAACAATGAGCAGTTCTTC. Residues: CASSSSPFSVGNENNEQFF.

For the CDR3, the DNA is TGTGCCACCAGCAGAGATACCGTGGGGAGTCATTATGGCTACACCTTC. It codes for CATSRDTVGSHYGYTF. The V gene is TRBV15, the J gene TRBJ1-2; D is uncertain. Germline V gene data show CDR1 as LNHNV and CDR2 as YYDKDF (reference sequence). V lost 0 bases, J lost 5 bases, and 16 bases lay in between. The CDR3 contains 16 residues.

In this sample, this clone turned up a few times. The chain carries TRBV6-1 and TRBJ1-2; no reliable D call. Germline CDR1 is MNHNS and CDR2 is SASEGT. The V and J ends lost 3 bases and 7 bases respectively, with 9 bases between them. This CDR3 is built from 12 residues. The CDR3 bases are TGTGCCAGCAGTGACAGAGTGGGTGGCTACACCTTC. As protein: CASSDRVGGYTF.

The chain couples TRBV23-1 to TRBJ2-3; tentatively, D is TRBD2 (6 bases). TRBV23-1 is sorted into the ORF group, with uncertain function. This CDR3 is 18 amino acids long. The ends were cut back, 2 bases at V and 2 bases at J, with 20 bases in the middle. The CDR3 bases are TGCGCCAGCAGTCAAAAGTCCCTGCGTAGCGGTCCCACAGATACGCAGTATTTT. Translated: CASSQKSLRSGPTDTQYF.

The chain carries TRBV30 and TRBJ1-5; D is possibly TRBD1 (6 bases). The CDR3 extends over 13 amino acids. Germline V gene lookup returns CDR1 GTSNPN and CDR2 SVGIG (reference sequence). V lost 0 bases and J 5 bases, leaving 8 bases between the germline ends. The CDR3 sequence: CAWSVQGYQPQHF. CDR3 in DNA: TGTGCCTGGAGTGTACAGGGTTATCAGCCCCAGCATTTT.

This rearrangement joins TRBV11-3 to TRBJ2-2; D gene unclear. The germline V gene encodes CDR1 SGHNT and CDR2 YENEEA. V shed 5 bases and J shed 7 bases, with 8 bases lying between them. The CDR3 totals 12 residues. The CDR3 DNA sequence: TGTGCCAGCAGCCTTCCCTACGGGGAGCTGTTTTTT. Protein product: CASSLPYGELFF.

The chain couples TRBV29-1 to TRBJ2-3; TRBD2 aligns across 11 bases. V was pared by 6 bases and J by 0 bases, with 2 bases of the junction left unmatched. This CDR3 is 14 amino acids long. The germline V gene has CDR1 SQVTM and CDR2 ANQGSEA. CDR3 sequence (DNA): TGCAGCGTGGGACTAGCGGCTAGCACAGATACGCAGTATTTT. Its protein product is CSVGLAASTDTQYF.

The rearrangement uses TRBV27 and TRBJ1-5; D remains unclear. The V end was cut by 2 bases, the J end by 0 bases, with 5 bases between. Germline V gene data show CDR1 as MNHEY and CDR2 as SMNVEV (reference sequence). The CDR3 extends over 14 amino acids. CDR3 nucleotides: TGTGCCAGCAGTTTAGTAAGTAGCAATCAGCCCCAGCATTTT. Its protein is CASSLVSSNQPQHF.

V and J are TRBV11-2 and TRBJ2-2; no reliable D call. The CDR3 contains 16 residues. Trimming removed 1 base from V and 0 bases from J, with 9 bases in between. Germline CDR1 reads SGHAT; CDR2 reads FQNNGV. CDR3 sequence: CASSLADGSNTGELFF. The CDR3 nucleotides are TGTGCCAGCAGCTTAGCGGATGGATCGAACACCGGGGAGCTGTTTTTT.